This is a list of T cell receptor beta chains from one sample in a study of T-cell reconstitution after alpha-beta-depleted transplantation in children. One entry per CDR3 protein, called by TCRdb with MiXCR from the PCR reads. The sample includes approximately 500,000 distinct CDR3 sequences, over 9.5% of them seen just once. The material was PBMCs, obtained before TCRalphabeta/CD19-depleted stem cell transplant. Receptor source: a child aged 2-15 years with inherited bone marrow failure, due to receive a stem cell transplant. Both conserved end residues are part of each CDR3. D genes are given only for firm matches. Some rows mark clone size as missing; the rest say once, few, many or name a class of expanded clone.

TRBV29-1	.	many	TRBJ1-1	TGCAGCGTTGAAGGGCTATCAGCTGAAGCTTTCTTT	CSVEGLSAEAFF
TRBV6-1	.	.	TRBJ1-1	TGTGCCAGCAGTGCCACTTGGGTCCGAATGAACACTGAAGCTTTCTTT	CASSATWVRMNTEAFF
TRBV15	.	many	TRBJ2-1	TGTGCCACCGGCAGCCCCGGGACACCCTACAATGAGCAGTTCTTC	CATGSPGTPYNEQFF
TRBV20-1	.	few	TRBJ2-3	TGCAGTGCCGAGGGCCAGGGACCTGAGTGGACAGATACGCAGTATTTT	CSAEGQGPEWTDTQYF
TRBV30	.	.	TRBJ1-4	TGTGCCTGGAGTGCGACCGAAAAACTGTTTTTT	CAWSATEKLFF
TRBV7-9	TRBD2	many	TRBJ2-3	TGTGCCAGCAGCCCGGGACTAGCGGGAGGAGCAGATACGCAGTATTTT	CASSPGLAGGADTQYF
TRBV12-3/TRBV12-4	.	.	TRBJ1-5	TGTGCCAGCAGTTTAGTGGGCAGGGGAGCCAATCAGCCCCAGCATTTT	CASSLVGRGANQPQHF
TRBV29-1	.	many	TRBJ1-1	TGCAGCACGAACCGGGACCTTCAAGCTTTCTTT	CSTNRDLQAFF
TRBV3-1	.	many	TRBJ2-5	TGTGCCAGCAGCCCCAGAGGAGGAGAGACCCAGTACTTC	CASSPRGGETQYF
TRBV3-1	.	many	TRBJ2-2	TGTGCCAGCAGCCAAGAACCTAGGGGGTGGAACACCGGGGAGCTGTTTTTT	CASSQEPRGWNTGELFF
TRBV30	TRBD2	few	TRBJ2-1	TGTGCCTGGAGTGCGGGGACTAGCGGGACCGATGAGCAGTTCTTC	CAWSAGTSGTDEQFF
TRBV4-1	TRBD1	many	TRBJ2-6	TGCGCCAGCAGCCAACTGGGCAGGGGGCCAATTGGGGCCAACGTCCTGACTTTC	CASSQLGRGPIGANVLTF
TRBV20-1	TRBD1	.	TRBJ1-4	TGCAGTGCTAGAGGGGACAGGGTTCATGAAAAACTGTTTTTT	CSARGDRVHEKLFF
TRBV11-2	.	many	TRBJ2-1	TGTGCCAGCAGCTTAGCGTTAGGGATCTACAATGAGCAGTTCTTC	CASSLALGIYNEQFF
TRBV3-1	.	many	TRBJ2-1	TGTGCCAGCAGCCAAGGCAGGGGGGGTTACAATGAGCAGTTCTTC	CASSQGRGGYNEQFF
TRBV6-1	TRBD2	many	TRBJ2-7	TGTGCCACTTCTGGACTAGCGGACCTTGGCGAGCAGTACTTC	CATSGLADLGEQYF
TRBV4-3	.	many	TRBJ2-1	TGCGCCAGCAGCCCACAGGACGGGGACCCCCTGGAGCAGTTCTTC	CASSPQDGDPLEQFF
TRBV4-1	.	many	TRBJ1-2	TGCGCCAGCAGCCAAGTCCGAGACAGTGAGGGCTACACCTTC	CASSQVRDSEGYTF
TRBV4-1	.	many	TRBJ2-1	TGCGCCAGCAGCCAAGATCAAACGGAGTCCTACAATGAGCAGTTCTTC	CASSQDQTESYNEQFF
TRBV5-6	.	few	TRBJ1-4	TGTGCCAGCAGCTTGGTTCGGGAGGACAACGAAAAACTGTTTTTT	CASSLVREDNEKLFF
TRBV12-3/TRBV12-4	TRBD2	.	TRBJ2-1	TGTACCAGCAGTTTAAAGGGGCCGGGACTAGCGGCCTACAATGAGCAGTTCTTC	CTSSLKGPGLAAYNEQFF
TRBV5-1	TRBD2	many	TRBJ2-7	TGCGCCAGCAGCTTACTAGCGGGTGATAGCTCCTACGAGCAGTACTTC	CASSLLAGDSSYEQYF
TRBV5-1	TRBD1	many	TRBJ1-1	TGCGCCAGCAGCTTGGCTGGACAGGGGGGGAACACTGAAGCTTTCTTT	CASSLAGQGGNTEAFF
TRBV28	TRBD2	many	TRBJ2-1	TGTGCCAGCAGAGACGAGGGACTAGCGGGATACAATGAGCAGTTCTTC	CASRDEGLAGYNEQFF
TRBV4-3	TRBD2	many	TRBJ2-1	TGCGCCAGCAGCCTCGAAGCGGGAGCTACCTACAATGAGCAGTTCTTC	CASSLEAGATYNEQFF
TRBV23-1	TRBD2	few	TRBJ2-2	TGCGCCAGCAGTCAACCGATCCCTAGCGGGAAAGACGGGGAGCTGTTTTTT	CASSQPIPSGKDGELFF
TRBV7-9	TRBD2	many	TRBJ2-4	TGTGCCAGCAGCCTGGGACTAGGGATGAAAAACATTCAGTACTTC	CASSLGLGMKNIQYF
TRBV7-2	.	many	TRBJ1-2	TGTGCCAGCAGCTTAGCGCAGGGAAACTATGGCTACACCTTC	CASSLAQGNYGYTF
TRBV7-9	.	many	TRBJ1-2	TGTGCCAGCAGCTTCTTAGAACAGGGCAATGGCTACACCTTC	CASSFLEQGNGYTF
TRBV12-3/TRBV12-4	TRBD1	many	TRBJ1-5	TGTGCCAGCAGTTTATTGGGGACAGGGAACAATCAGCCCCAGCATTTT	CASSLLGTGNNQPQHF
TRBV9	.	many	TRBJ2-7	TGTGCCAGCAGCGTAGTTGGTGACCCTTACGAGCAGTACTTC	CASSVVGDPYEQYF
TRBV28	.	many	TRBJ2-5	TGTGCCAGCAGTTTCCAGGGGCAAGAGACCCAGTACTTC	CASSFQGQETQYF
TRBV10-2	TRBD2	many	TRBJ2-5	TGCGCCAGCAGGGGACTAGCGGGAGGGGAGACCCAGTACTTC	CASRGLAGGETQYF
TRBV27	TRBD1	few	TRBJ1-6	TGTGCCAGCACCTTCCTTCCGGGACAGGGTAATTCACCCCTCCACTTT	CASTFLPGQGNSPLHF
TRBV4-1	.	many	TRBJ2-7	TGCGCCAGCAGCCTCCGGCAAGGGGGGGTACCCTACGAGCAGTACTTC	CASSLRQGGVPYEQYF
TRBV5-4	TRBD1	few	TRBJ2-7	TGTGCCAGCAGCCCGGACAGGAGCACCTACGAGCAGTACTTC	CASSPDRSTYEQYF
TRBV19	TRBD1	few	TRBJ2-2	TGTGCCAGTAGTATAGACCTTTTGGGACAGGGGAACACCGGGGAGCTGTTTTTT	CASSIDLLGQGNTGELFF
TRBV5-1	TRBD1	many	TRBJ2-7	TGCGCCAGCAGCCCGGAGACAGGGGGGGGCTACGAGCAGTACTTC	CASSPETGGGYEQYF
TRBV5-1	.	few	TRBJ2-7	TGCGCCAGCAGCTCGTCCTCCCCCTACGAGCAGTACTTC	CASSSSSPYEQYF
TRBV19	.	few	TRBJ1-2	TGTGCCAGTAGTATGGACGGTGGCTACACCTTC	CASSMDGGYTF
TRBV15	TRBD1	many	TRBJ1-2	TGTGCCACCAGCTGGGACAGGGATGGCTACACCTTC	CATSWDRDGYTF
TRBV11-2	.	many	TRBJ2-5	TGTGCCAGCAGCTTAGCTGGGACCCCCCAAGAGACCCAGTACTTC	CASSLAGTPQETQYF
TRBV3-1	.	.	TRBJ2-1	TGTGCCAGCAGCCAAGATCAACTAGAAGTGTACAATGAGCAGTTCTTC	CASSQDQLEVYNEQFF
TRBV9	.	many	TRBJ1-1	TGTGCCAGCAGCGTATCGGGGACTGAAGCTTTCTTT	CASSVSGTEAFF
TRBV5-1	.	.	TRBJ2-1	TGCGCCAGCAGCCCCGGACTTAGCAATGAGCAGTCCTTC	CASSPGLSNEQSF
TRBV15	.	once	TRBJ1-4	TGTGCCACCAGCGGCCGAATCCGACAGCTTAATGAAAAACTGTTTTTT	CATSGRIRQLNEKLFF
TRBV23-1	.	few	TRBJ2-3	TGCGCCAGCAGCCCTGACTTAGCGGCCCCAGATACGCAGTATTTT	CASSPDLAAPDTQYF
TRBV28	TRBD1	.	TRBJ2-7	TGTGCCAGCAGTGAGACAGGGATCCCCTCCTACGAGCAGTACTTC	CASSETGIPSYEQYF
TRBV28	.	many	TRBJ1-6	TGTGCCAGCAGTTTAAGGGGAGAATATAATTCACCCCTCCACTTT	CASSLRGEYNSPLHF
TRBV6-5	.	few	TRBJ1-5	TGTGCCAGCAGTTACCGGGCCCCTAAAGGCAATCAGCCCCAGCATTTT	CASSYRAPKGNQPQHF
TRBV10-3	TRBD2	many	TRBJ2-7	TGTGCCACCGCTCCCTCTAGGACTAGCGGGAGAGCGGACGAGCAGTACTTC	CATAPSRTSGRADEQYF
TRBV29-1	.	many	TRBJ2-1	TGCAGCGTTGATGCGGTCGAGCTAGCGAGCTCCTACAATGAGCAGTTCTTC	CSVDAVELASSYNEQFF